This T cell receptor beta chain was sequenced in a study of cytomegalovirus exposure and HLA in healthy donors. General study findings and limits: Accurate prediction of HLA-A and HLA-B alleles (for most subjects) was reportedly achieved from TCR beta sequences.

In the case of this clone: Its antigen remains unidentified.

It was with 60 Vbeta and 13 Jbeta primers that the PCR ran. The protocol was immunoSEQ multiplex PCR, while the TCRdb copy is restricted to in-frame clones and leaves out a portion. The sample lists about 120,000 clones; over 70% were seen once. Trimming shortened V by 0 bases and J by 0 bases, and 12 bases separated the two germline ends. Germline CDR1 is LGHNA and CDR2 is YSLEER. CDR3 length: 18 residues. Input material: PBMCs. The rearrangement links TRBV4-3 to TRBJ2-6, with TRBD2 as a possible D gene (5 bases). This sequence was found in a female donor in good health and CMV-seropositive. The CDR3 DNA sequence: TGCGCCAGCAGCCAAGAGGCGACTACAGCCTCTGGGGCCAACGTCCTGACTTTC. Translating it yields CASSQEATTASGANVLTF.